These 26 T cell receptor beta chains share one sample of origin, sequenced in a study of neurological immune-mediated disorders. Each CDR3 protein gets one entry after TCRdb re-called the 5' RACE reads with MiXCR. Seen here are about 42,000 distinct CDR3 sequences, under 25% observed once, and the top ten hold about 4.1%. This sample's time point: technical triplicate 3. Sequenced input: PBMCs. Source of these receptors: a man in his 60s with HTLV-1-associated myelopathy (HAM/TSP).

This clonotype was seen at least ten times. The chain is built from TRBV20-1 and TRBJ2-1; 13 nucleotides agree with TRBD2. There are 15 residues in the CDR3. V trimming: 5 bases; J trimming: 5 bases; junction bases outside the gene matches: 6. The V gene's germline CDR1 is DFQATT and CDR2 SNEGSKA (reference sequence). The CDR3 sequence is CSAPPGTSGNNEQFF. The CDR3 coding sequence is TGCAGTGCTCCTCCCGGGACTAGCGGGAACAATGAGCAGTTCTTC.

This clonotype was counted at least ten times. The chain is built from TRBV15 and TRBJ2-7; TRBD1 aligns across 8 bases. V shed 0 bases and J 1 base; nucleotides not matched to a gene: 2. The CDR3 is 15 residues long. Germline V gives CDR1 LNHNV, CDR2 YYDKDF (reference sequence). The CDR3 here is CATSRDRDRSYEQYF. The CDR3 DNA is TGTGCCACCAGCAGAGACCGGGACAGGTCCTACGAGCAGTACTTC.

This clonotype has a count of ten or more. The chain couples TRBV5-1 to TRBJ1-2; maybe TRBD1 (6 bases). The ends were cut back, 2 bases at V and 3 bases at J, with 11 bases in the middle. This CDR3 is built from 14 residues. Germline lookup yields CDR1 SGHRS and CDR2 YFSETQ. The CDR3 loop reads CASSLQGGDYGYTF. The CDR3 DNA follows: TGCGCCAGCAGCTTACAGGGTGGGGACTATGGCTACACCTTC.

In this sample, this clonotype turned up many times. The V and J genes are TRBV27 and TRBJ1-5; D unclear. Trimming took 5 bases from V and 7 from J, leaving 12 bases between them. In germline, CDR1 is MNHEY, CDR2 SMNVEV (reference sequence). The CDR3 has 13 residues. In DNA, the CDR3 is TGTGCCAGCAGTCCCGGTCCGGGACAGCCCCAGCATTTT. Protein: CASSPGPGQPQHF.

As for this clonotype: A junction boundary mismatches the germline segment, possibly from a read error. This sequence joins TRBV6-5 and TRBJ1-5; D uncertain. Per the germline V gene, CDR1 is MNHEY and CDR2 is SVGAGI. The CDR3 extends over 13 amino acids. The CDR3 DNA reads as TGTTCCAGCAGTTACTCGAGTGTTCAGCCCCAACATTTT. It translates to CSSSYSSVQPQHF.

The J gene is TRBJ2-7, the V gene TRBV29-1; tentative D call: TRBD2 (5 bases). V was clipped by 7 bases and J by 2 bases, with 9 bases between them. This CDR3 is 11 amino acids long. Germline V gene lookup returns CDR1 SQVTM and CDR2 ANQGSEA. CDR3 in DNA: TGCAGCGCGAGGGAGACCTACGAGCAGTACTTC. Its protein is CSARETYEQYF.

This clonotype was seen at least ten times. Written as DNA, the CDR3 is TGTGCCAGCAGTCCAACAGGTTTGAACACTGAAGCTTTCTTT. This sequence encodes CASSPTGLNTEAFF. The chain uses TRBV25-1 and TRBJ1-1, with a weak D call TRBD1 (5 bases). The CDR3 sequence is 14 residues long. V dropped 5 bases and J dropped 0 bases, with 10 bases sitting between them. CDR1 is MGHDK, CDR2 SYGVNS, per germline.

In this sample, this clonotype is medium-sized. The rearrangement links TRBV7-8 to TRBJ2-7; a weak D match, TRBD1 (6 bases). CDR1 and CDR2 from the germline V gene are SGHVS and FQNEAQ. The CDR3 has 14 amino acids. Trimming shortened V by 2 bases and J by 2 bases, and 10 bases separated the two germline ends. CDR3 loop: CASSLMDSAYEQYF. CDR3 bases: TGTGCCAGCAGCTTAATGGACAGTGCCTACGAGCAGTACTTC.

This clonotype appeared many times. The V and J genes are TRBV10-3 and TRBJ1-5; D ambiguous. Looked up from germline, CDR1 is ENHRY and CDR2 is SYGVKD. The CDR3 consists of 15 residues. The V end was cut by 1 base, the J end by 2 bases, with 9 bases between. CDR3 protein: CAISEWDSGNQPQHF. The CDR3 DNA reads TGTGCCATCAGTGAGTGGGATTCGGGCAATCAGCCCCAGCATTTT.

This clonotype was counted at least ten times. This chain connects TRBV4-1 to TRBJ2-3; 7 bases line up with TRBD2. Unmatched junction bases numbered 1, after V lost 1 base and J lost 0 bases. Germline assignment: CDR1 MGHRA and CDR2 YSYEKL. CDR3 length: 15 amino acids. The CDR3 region is CASSQGGGSTDTQYF. The CDR3 nucleotides read TGCGCCAGCAGCCAAGGGGGGGGGAGCACAGATACGCAGTATTTT.

This clonotype was counted many times. This chain links TRBV12-3 or TRBV12-4 with TRBJ2-1, with 8 bases identical to TRBD2. The CDR3 loop spans 17 amino acids. The J segment lost 0 bases and the V segment lost 3 bases, leaving 7 bases of the junction unmatched. This chain's CDR3 is CASSLRGSGSSYNEQFF. CDR3 coding DNA: TGTGCCAGCAGTTTGCGTGGGAGCGGGAGCTCCTACAATGAGCAGTTCTTC.

This clonotype was recorded many times. The chain links TRBV10-3 to TRBJ2-3, with D tentatively TRBD2 (6 bases). The germline V gene has CDR1 ENHRY and CDR2 SYGVKD. Trimming removed 3 bases from V and 6 bases from J, with 10 bases in between. This CDR3 is 13 amino acids long. The CDR3 region is CAISDGGHDTQYF. The CDR3 coding sequence is TGTGCCATCAGTGATGGAGGGCACGATACGCAGTATTTT.

At least ten counts were recorded for this clonotype. The V call is TRBV7-2, the J call TRBJ2-7; 7 bases match TRBD1. CDR3 length: 15 amino acids. Per germline, CDR1 SGHTA and CDR2 FQGNSA. Trimming cost V 1 base and J 7 bases; bases outside gene matches: 10. CDR3: CASSLGQGLLEEQYF. In nucleotides, the CDR3 is TGTGCCAGCAGCTTAGGACAGGGTCTTCTCGAAGAGCAGTACTTC.

The V and J genes are TRBV20-1 and TRBJ1-2; D remains unclear. Germline assignment: CDR1 DFQATT and CDR2 SNEGSKA (reference sequence). V lost 0 bases and J 1 base, leaving 15 bases between the germline ends. The CDR3 extends over 16 amino acids. The CDR3 here is CSARDRLGQDNYGYTF. Here the CDR3 DNA reads TGCAGTGCTAGAGATCGCCTCGGGCAGGATAACTATGGCTACACCTTC.

This clonotype has at least ten counts. The chain employs TRBV10-3 and TRBJ2-7; D not certain. The germline CDR1 and CDR2 sequences are ENHRY and SYGVKD. V was clipped by 0 bases and J by 1 base, with 10 bases between them. The CDR3 spans 15 residues. The CDR3 reads CAISESIGSSYEQYF. The DNA of the CDR3 is TGTGCCATCAGTGAGTCGATAGGTTCTTCCTACGAGCAGTACTTC.

In this sample, this clonotype turned up many times. The chain recombines TRBV2 with TRBJ2-5; D not resolved. Germline CDR1 SNHLY, CDR2 FYNNEI. CDR3 length equals 13 residues. The V end was cut by 5 bases, the J end by 7 bases, with 14 bases between. Here the CDR3 reads CASSPSAYGTQYF. The CDR3 bases are TGTGCCAGCAGTCCGTCCGCCTATGGGACCCAGTACTTC.

This clonotype was picked up one time. The rearrangement uses TRBV29-1 and TRBJ2-1; D perhaps matches TRBD2 (5 bases). The germline V gene encodes CDR1 SQVTM and CDR2 ANQGSEA. The CDR3 has 11 amino acids. V was cut by 3 bases and J by 5 bases, with 5 bases left in between. In DNA form, the CDR3 reads TGCAGCGTTGACGGGGACAATGAGCAGTTCTTC. Translation gives CSVDGDNEQFF.

This clonotype was counted ten times or more. Likely a read error: the CDR3 ends without its conserved phenylalanine or tryptophan. Because the CDR3's place on the DNA is in doubt, the DNA is left out and the CDR3 is given as listed by TCRdb. The chain carries TRBV20-1 and TRBJ2-4; the table's TRBD2 call for D was not verified on the DNA. Looked up from germline, CDR1 is DFQATT and CDR2 is SNEGSKA (reference sequence). The CDR3 has 11 residues if both end residues are counted. CDR3 residues: CSASRGGDSKY.

This clonotype was seen ten or more times. The chain joins TRBV7-8 to TRBJ2-3; D not resolved. The CDR3 totals 14 residues. The germline gives CDR1 SGHVS, CDR2 FQNEAQ. The germline V and J ends were trimmed by 5 bases and 1 base, with 10 bases remaining between them. The CDR3 DNA reads as TGTGCCAGCAGCCCAGCCCTTGGCACAGATACGCAGTATTTT. Its translation: CASSPALGTDTQYF.

This clonotype was seen repeatedly, ten times or more. The chain recombines TRBV2 with TRBJ2-5; D not resolved. Germline V gene lookup returns CDR1 SNHLY and CDR2 FYNNEI. The CDR3 contains 11 residues. V lost 9 bases and J lost 3, with 8 bases in between. The CDR3 sequence: CASTQKETQYF. CDR3 bases: TGTGCCAGTACTCAAAAAGAGACCCAGTACTTC.

The J gene is TRBJ2-7, the V gene TRBV7-2; tentatively, D is TRBD2 (6 bases). V dropped 1 base and J dropped 7 bases, with 17 bases sitting between them. The CDR3 is 15 residues long. The germline gives CDR1 SGHTA, CDR2 FQGNSA. CDR3 in DNA: TGTGCCAGCAGCTTAGGGGGCGGCGGGATCGGGGAGCAGTACTTC. As protein: CASSLGGGGIGEQYF.

This clonotype was detected many times. This sequence joins TRBV4-1 and TRBJ2-2; 14 bases line up with TRBD2. In germline, CDR1 is MGHRA, CDR2 YSYEKL. The CDR3 covers 17 residues. With V trimmed by 2 bases and J by 7 bases, 6 bases remained unmatched. CDR3 nucleotide sequence: TGCGCCAGCAGCCAACCGACTAGCGGGAGGGGCGGCGGGGAGCTGTTTTTT. This codes for CASSQPTSGRGGGELFF.

This clonotype appeared many times. The V and J genes are TRBV5-6 and TRBJ1-1; perhaps TRBD1 as D (5 bases). Germline V gives CDR1 SGHDT, CDR2 YYEEEE. V lost 2 bases to trimming and J lost 2 bases, with 16 bases between them. The CDR3 runs to 16 residues. Here the CDR3 DNA reads TGTGCCAGCAGCTTCCGACAGACTCTTCTAAACACTGAAGCTTTCTTT. Protein product: CASSFRQTLLNTEAFF.

This clonotype has at least ten counts. V is TRBV12-3 or TRBV12-4 and J is TRBJ2-5, with 7 bases fitting TRBD1. CDR3 length equals 15 residues. The J segment lost 1 base and the V segment lost 5 bases, leaving 7 bases of the junction unmatched. The DNA of the CDR3 is TGTGCCAGCAGTCCGTTCTCAGGGGGCCAAGAGACCCAGTACTTC. Protein: CASSPFSGGQETQYF.

This clonotype was counted once. This sequence joins TRBV7-2 and TRBJ2-3, with 9 nucleotides matching TRBD2. CDR1 and CDR2 from the germline V gene are SGHTA and FQGNSA. V lost 5 bases and J lost 3; bases outside the gene matches: 9. This CDR3 contains 16 residues. CDR3 loop: CASSPRAGGRTDTQYF. For the CDR3, the DNA is TGTGCCAGCAGCCCCCGAGCGGGAGGTCGGACAGATACGCAGTATTTT.

This clonotype was observed many times. The chain couples TRBV20-1 to TRBJ2-3, with 9 bases that match TRBD2. Trimming took 5 bases from V and 2 from J; bases not matched to a gene: 11. This CDR3 has 16 amino acids. Germline V CDR1 and CDR2: DFQATT, SNEGSKA (reference sequence). The CDR3 protein is CSAPRRAGGFTDTQYF. For the CDR3, the DNA is TGCAGTGCTCCCCGAAGGGCGGGAGGGTTCACAGATACGCAGTATTTT.